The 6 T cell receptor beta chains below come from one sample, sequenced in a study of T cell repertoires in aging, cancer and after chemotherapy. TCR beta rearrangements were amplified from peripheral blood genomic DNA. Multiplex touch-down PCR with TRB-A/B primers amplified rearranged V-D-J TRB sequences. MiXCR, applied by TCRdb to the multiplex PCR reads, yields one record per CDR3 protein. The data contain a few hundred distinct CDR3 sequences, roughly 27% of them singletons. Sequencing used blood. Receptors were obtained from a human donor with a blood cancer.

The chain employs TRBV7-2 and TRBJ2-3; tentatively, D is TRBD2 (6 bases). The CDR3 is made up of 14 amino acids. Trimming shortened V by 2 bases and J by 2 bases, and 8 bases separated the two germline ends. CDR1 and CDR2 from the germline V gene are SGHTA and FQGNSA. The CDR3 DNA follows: TGTGCCAGCAGCTTACGCGGGGACACAGATACGCAGTATTTT. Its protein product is CASSLRGDTDTQYF.

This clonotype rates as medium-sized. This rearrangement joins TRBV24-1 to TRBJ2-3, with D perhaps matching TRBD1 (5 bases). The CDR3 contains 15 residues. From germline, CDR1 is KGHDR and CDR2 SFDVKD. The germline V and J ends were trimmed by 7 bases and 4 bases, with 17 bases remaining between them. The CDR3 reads CATRGTTGWADTQYF. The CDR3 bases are TGTGCCACCAGGGGAACAACAGGCTGGGCAGATACGCAGTATTTT.

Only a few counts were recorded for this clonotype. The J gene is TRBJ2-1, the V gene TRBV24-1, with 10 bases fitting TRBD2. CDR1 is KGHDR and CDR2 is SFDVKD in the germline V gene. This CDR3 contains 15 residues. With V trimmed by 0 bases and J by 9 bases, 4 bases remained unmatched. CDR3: CATSDLSGGAGEQFF. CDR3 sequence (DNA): TGTGCCACCAGTGATTTGAGCGGGGGGGCGGGTGAGCAGTTCTTC.

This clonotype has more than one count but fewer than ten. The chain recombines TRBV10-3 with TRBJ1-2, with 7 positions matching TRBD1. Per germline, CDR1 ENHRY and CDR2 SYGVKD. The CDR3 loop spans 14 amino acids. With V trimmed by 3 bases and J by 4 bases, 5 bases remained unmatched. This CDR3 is CAISDSGQVYGYTF. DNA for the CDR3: TGTGCCATCAGTGACTCCGGACAGGTCTATGGCTACACCTTC.

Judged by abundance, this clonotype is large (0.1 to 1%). The CDR3 loop reads CSVEVGSAKNIQYF. In DNA, the CDR3 is TGCAGCGTTGAAGTGGGCTCGGCCAAAAACATTCAGTACTTC. The chain recombines TRBV29-1 with TRBJ2-4; D call uncertain. The CDR3 runs 14 residues. Trimming cost V 1 base and J 1 base, with 8 bases left between them. CDR1 and CDR2 from the germline V gene are SQVTM and ANQGSEA.

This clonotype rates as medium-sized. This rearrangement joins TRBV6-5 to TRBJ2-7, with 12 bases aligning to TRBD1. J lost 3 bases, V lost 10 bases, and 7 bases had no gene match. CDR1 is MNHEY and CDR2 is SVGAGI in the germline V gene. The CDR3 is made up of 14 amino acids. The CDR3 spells CANWDRGPLYEQYF. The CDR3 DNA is TGTGCCAACTGGGACAGGGGGCCCCTCTACGAGCAGTACTTC.